This T cell receptor (beta chain) was captured in a study of CD8+ T cells in alopecia areata. V lost 3 bases and J lost 7, with 12 bases in between. This CDR3 has 13 amino acids. Germline lookup yields CDR1 LNHNV and CDR2 YYDKDF (reference sequence). Noted treatment: oral pan-JAK inhibitor, 5-10 mg twice daily. cDNA prepared by RNA extraction and subsequent reverse transcription served as the template for sequencing. Clones were sequenced by immunoSEQ multiplex PCR, and TCRdb holds only the in-frame ones, with some missing. The table records fewer than 250,000 clones, 35% to 40% of them present only once.

The TCR was taken from a human donor with alopecia areata. The sample here was CD4+ T cells sorted from blood, taken at approximately week 30, from a patient treated with tofacitinib. This chain uses TRBV15 with TRBJ1-1; D possibly corresponds to TRBD1 (5 bases). DNA for the CDR3: TGTGCCACCAGCAGCAAAAGTAGGGGTGAAGCTTTCTTT. Its protein is CATSSKSRGEAFF.